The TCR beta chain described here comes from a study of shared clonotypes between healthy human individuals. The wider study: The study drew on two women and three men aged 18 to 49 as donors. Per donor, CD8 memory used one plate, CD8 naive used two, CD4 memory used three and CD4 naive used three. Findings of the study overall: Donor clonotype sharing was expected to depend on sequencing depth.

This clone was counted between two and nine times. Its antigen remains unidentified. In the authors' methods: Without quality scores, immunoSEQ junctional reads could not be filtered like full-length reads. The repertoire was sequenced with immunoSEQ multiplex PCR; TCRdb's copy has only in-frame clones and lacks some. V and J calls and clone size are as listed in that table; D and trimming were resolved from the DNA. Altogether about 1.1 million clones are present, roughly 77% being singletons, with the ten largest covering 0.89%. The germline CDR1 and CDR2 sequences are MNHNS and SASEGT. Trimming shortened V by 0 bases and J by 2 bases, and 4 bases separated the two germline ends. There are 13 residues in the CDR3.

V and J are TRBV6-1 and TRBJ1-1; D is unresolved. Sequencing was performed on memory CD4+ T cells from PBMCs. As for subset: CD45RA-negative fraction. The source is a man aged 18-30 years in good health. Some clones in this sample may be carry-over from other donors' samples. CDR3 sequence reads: CASSEAPNTEAFF. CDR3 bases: TGTGCCAGCAGTGAAGCGCCTAACACTGAAGCTTTCTTT.